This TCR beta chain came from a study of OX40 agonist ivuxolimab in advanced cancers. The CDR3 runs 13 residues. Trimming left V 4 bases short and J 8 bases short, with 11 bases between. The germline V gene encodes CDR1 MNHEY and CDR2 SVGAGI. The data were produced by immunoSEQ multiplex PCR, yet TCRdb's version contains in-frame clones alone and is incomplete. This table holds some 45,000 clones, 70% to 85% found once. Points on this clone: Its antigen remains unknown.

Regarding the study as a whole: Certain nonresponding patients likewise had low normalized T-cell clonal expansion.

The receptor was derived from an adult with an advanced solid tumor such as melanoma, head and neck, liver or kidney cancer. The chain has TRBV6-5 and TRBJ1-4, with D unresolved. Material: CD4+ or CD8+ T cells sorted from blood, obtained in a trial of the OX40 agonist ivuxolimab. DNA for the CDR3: TGTGCCAGCAGTTTCCTGGGTTCCGAAAAACTGTTTTTT. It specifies CASSFLGSEKLFF.